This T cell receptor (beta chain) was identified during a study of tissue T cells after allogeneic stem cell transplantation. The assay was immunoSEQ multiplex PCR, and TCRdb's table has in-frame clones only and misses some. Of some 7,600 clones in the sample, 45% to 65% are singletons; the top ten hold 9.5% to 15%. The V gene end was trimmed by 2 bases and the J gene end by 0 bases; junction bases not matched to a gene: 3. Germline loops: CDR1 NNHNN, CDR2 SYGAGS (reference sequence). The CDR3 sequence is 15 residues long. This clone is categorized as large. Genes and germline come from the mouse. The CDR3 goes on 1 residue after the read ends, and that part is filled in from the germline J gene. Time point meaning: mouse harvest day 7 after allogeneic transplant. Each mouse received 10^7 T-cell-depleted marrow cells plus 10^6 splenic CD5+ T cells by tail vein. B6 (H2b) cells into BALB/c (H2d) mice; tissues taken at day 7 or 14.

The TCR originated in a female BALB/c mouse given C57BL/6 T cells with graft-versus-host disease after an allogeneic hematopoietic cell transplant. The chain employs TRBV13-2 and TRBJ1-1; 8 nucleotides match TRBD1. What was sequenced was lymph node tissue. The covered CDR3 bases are TGTGCCAGCGGTGAAGGGACAGGAGCAAACACAGAAGTCTTC. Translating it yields CASGEGTGANTEVF. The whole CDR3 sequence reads CASGEGTGANTEVFF.